This TCR beta chain comes out of a study of T cells in Graves' hyperthyroidism and ophthalmopathy. Using RNA transcripts as the source, TCR beta CDR3 regions were amplified. The HTBI primer set drove a first-round RT-PCR of the TCR CDR3. TCRdb used MiXCR to reprocess the multiplex PCR reads, holding one entry per CDR3 protein. The table includes 280,000 or so distinct CDR3 sequences, 25% to 30% detected once. Regarding the study as a whole: The model identified upcoming ophthalmopathy a median 6.5 months ahead of onset. A model built on 13 V-J features separated ophthalmopathy from stable hyperthyroidism. Within blood appeared most thyroid clonotypes that had expanded above 0.001.

This clonotype was picked up many times. Its antigen is unknown. The CDR3 runs to 12 residues. Germline V CDR1 and CDR2: SGDLS, YYNGEE. V was shortened by 3 bases and J by 7 bases, with 10 bases between the two germline ends. Sequencing was done on a sample of blood. The origin of this receptor is a man aged 35-49 years with Graves' hyperthyroidism that later progressed to Graves' ophthalmopathy. V usage is TRBV9 and J usage is TRBJ1-1, with no clear D. The CDR3 nucleotides read TGTGCCAGCAGCGCAGGTGGGGTTGAAGCTTTCTTT. Residues: CASSAGGVEAFF.